This T cell receptor (beta chain) was recovered during a study of regulatory T cells in long-lasting Graves disease. Germline V lookup: CDR1 SNHLY, CDR2 FYNNEI. The CDR3 contains 13 residues. Between the trimmed V and J ends, which lost 3 bases and 5 bases, there was a span of 10 bases. Researchers made TCR beta libraries by using iRepertoire HTBI primers and running Arm-PCR on CDR3 regions. Each CDR3 protein gets one entry after TCRdb re-called the multiplex PCR reads with MiXCR. The sample lists just over 600,000 distinct CDR3 sequences, approximately 15% occurring once. Time point defined: newly diagnosed GD, antithyroid drugs for less than 3 months. After RNA was extracted from PBMCs, the TCR library was made from it. This clonotype was observed a handful of times. This sample was also put to use in a study of T cells in Graves' hyperthyroidism and ophthalmopathy.

The rearrangement joins TRBV2 to TRBJ1-2; D gene unclear. The receptor was isolated from a woman aged 25 to 39 with Graves disease. The sequencing used peripheral blood mononuclear cells (PBMCs), collected at new diagnosis, from a patient treated with antithyroid drugs. The CDR3 sequence: CASSEGFLYGYTF. The CDR3, as DNA: TGTGCCAGCAGTGAGGGATTCTTATATGGCTACACCTTC.